This T cell receptor (beta chain) was obtained from a study of Ad26.COV2.S vaccination and SARS-CoV-2 variants. Study in general: Participants got Ad26.COV2.S intramuscularly, once or twice 56 days apart.

This CDR3 is built from 15 residues. With 2 bases removed from V and 3 bases from J, the gap between germline ends came to 11 bases. Germline loops: CDR1 SGHRS, CDR2 YFSETQ. Noted treatment: roughly 18 received Ad26.COV2.S at low or high dose, single or two shots; about 5 received placebo; per-sample allocation not given. Samples were taken on day 63 after the first vaccine or placebo injection. This Boston cohort included adults aged 18-55 years. As concerns this clone: The same CDR3 is also encoded by other DNA sequences in this sample.

Clones were read by immunoSEQ multiplex PCR, and TCRdb kept only the in-frame ones, dropping some. In the table there are hundreds of thousands of clones, roughly 89% of which are singletons. This receptor was obtained from a person aged 18-60 years who received the Ad26.COV2.S COVID-19 vaccine or a placebo. The chain is built from TRBV5-1 and TRBJ2-2; possibly TRBD1 for D (6 bases). Source: peripheral blood, taken in a trial of Ad26.COV2.S vaccine versus placebo. CDR3 nucleotide sequence: TGCGCCAGCAGCTTACAGGGTCGAGACACCGGGGAGCTGTTTTTT. Protein: CASSLQGRDTGELFF.